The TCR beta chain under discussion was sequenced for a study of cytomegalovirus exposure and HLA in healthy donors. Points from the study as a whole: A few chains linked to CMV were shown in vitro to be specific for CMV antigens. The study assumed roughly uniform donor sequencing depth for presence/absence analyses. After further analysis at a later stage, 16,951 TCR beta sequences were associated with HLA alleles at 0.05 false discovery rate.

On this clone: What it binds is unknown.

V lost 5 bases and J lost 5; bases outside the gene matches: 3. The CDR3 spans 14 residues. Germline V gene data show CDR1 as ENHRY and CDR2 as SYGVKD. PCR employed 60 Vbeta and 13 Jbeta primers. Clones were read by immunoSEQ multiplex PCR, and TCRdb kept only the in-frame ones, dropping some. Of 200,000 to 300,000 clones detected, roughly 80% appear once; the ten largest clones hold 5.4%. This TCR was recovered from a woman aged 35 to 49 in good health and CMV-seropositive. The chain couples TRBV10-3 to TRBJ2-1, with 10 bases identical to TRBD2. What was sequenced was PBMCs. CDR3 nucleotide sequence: TGTGCCATCAGTCCTAGCGGGAGAAACAATGAGCAGTTCTTC. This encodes CAISPSGRNNEQFF.